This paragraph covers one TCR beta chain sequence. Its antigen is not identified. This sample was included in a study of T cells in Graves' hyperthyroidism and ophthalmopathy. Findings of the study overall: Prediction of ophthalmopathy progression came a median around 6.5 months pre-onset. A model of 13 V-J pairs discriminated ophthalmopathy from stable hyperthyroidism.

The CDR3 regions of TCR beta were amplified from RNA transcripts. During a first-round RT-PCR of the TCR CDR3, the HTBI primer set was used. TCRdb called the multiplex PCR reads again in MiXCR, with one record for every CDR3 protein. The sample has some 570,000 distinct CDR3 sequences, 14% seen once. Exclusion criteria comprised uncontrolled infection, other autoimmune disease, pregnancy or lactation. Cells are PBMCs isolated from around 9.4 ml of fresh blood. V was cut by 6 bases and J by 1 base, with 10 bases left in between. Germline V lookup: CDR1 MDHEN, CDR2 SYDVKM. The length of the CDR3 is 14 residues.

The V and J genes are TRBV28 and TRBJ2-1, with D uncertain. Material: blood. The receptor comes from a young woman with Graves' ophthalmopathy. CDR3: CASRAPESYNEQFF. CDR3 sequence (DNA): TGTGCCAGCAGGGCCCCCGAGTCCTACAATGAGCAGTTCTTC.